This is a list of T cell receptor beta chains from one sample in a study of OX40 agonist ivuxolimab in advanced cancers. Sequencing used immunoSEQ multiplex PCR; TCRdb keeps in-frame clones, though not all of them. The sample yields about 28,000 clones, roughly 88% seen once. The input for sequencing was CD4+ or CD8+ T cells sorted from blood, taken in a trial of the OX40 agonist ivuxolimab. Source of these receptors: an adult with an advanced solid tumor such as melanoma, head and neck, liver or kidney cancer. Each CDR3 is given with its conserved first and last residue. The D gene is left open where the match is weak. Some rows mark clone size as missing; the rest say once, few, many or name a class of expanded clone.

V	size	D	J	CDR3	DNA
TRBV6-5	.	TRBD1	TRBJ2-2	CASSSLGTGKLFF	TGTGCCAGCAGTTCCCTCGGGACAGGGAAGCTGTTTTTT
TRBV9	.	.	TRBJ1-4	CASSVGGGINEKLFF	TGTGCCAGCAGCGTAGGAGGCGGAATTAATGAAAAACTGTTTTTT
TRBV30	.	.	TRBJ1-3	CAWLREAEGNTIYF	TGTGCCTGGCTCCGGGAAGCGGAGGGAAACACCATATATTTT
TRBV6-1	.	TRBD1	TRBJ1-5	CASKPTGGNQPQHF	TGTGCCAGCAAGCCGACAGGGGGCAATCAGCCCCAGCATTTT
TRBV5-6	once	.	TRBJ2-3	CASSLAFGSTRTDTQYF	TGTGCCAGCAGCTTGGCGTTCGGCAGTACCCGCACAGATACGCAGTATTTT
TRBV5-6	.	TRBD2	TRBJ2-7	CASSLDSGRAYEQYF	TGTGCCAGCAGCTTGGATAGCGGGAGGGCCTACGAGCAGTACTTC
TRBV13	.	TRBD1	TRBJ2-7	CASSLGQGADEQYF	TGTGCCAGCAGCTTAGGACAGGGGGCAGACGAGCAGTACTTC
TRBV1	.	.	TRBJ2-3	CTSSHKWDEGTDTQYF	TGCACCAGCAGCCATAAGTGGGATGAAGGCACAGATACGCAGTATTTT
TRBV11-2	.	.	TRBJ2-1	CASRRDFDSPSSYNEQFF	TGTGCCAGCAGGCGAGACTTTGACAGCCCGAGCTCCTACAATGAGCAGTTCTTC
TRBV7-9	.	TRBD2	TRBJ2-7	CASSLARGLAVYEQYF	TGTGCCAGCAGCTTAGCGCGTGGACTAGCGGTCTACGAGCAGTACTTC
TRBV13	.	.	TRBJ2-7	CASSLGSGVWSYEQYF	TGTGCCAGCAGCTTAGGATCAGGGGTCTGGTCCTACGAGCAGTACTTC
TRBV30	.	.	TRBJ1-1	CAWTEGLNTEAFF	TGTGCCTGGACGGAGGGCTTGAACACTGAAGCTTTCTTT
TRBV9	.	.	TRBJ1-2	CASSNRDVGGYTF	TGTGCCAGCAGCAACCGGGACGTGGGTGGCTACACCTTC
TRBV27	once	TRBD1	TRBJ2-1	CASSLSIGDRDNEQFF	TGTGCCAGCAGTTTATCGATAGGGGACAGAGACAATGAGCAGTTCTTC
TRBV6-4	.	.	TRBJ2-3	CASSLGETDTQYF	TGTGCCAGCAGTTTGGGGGAGACGGATACGCAGTATTTT
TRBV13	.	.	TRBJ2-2	CASSLQSGELFF	TGTGCCAGCAGCCTTCAGTCCGGGGAGCTGTTTTTT
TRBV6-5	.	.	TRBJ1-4	CASSYLKKEKLFF	TGTGCCAGCAGTTACCTCAAGAAGGAAAAACTGTTTTTT
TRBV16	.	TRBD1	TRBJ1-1	CASSQFRQGTEAFF	TGTGCCAGCAGCCAATTCCGACAGGGGACTGAAGCTTTCTTT
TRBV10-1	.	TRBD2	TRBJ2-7	CASSEILAGVVGEQYF	TGCGCCAGCAGTGAGATACTAGCGGGAGTAGTGGGCGAGCAGTACTTC
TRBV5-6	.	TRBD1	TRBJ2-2	CASSARQGIRELFF	TGTGCCAGCAGCGCCCGACAGGGTATCAGGGAGCTGTTTTTT
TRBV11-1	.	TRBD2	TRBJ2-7	CASSPRTSYEQYF	TGTGCCAGCAGCCCCCGGACTAGCTACGAGCAGTACTTC
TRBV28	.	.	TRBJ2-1	CASSLGQGDEQFF	TGTGCCAGCAGTTTAGGGCAGGGCGACGAGCAGTTCTTC
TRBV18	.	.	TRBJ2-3	CASSRTGDGTDTQYF	TGTGCCAGCTCAAGGACGGGGGACGGCACAGATACGCAGTATTTT
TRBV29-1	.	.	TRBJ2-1	CSVPFWETRGWEQFF	TGCAGCGTCCCTTTTTGGGAGACCCGTGGGTGGGAGCAGTTCTTC
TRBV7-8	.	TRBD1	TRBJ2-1	CASSFPGGYSGEQFF	TGTGCCAGCAGCTTCCCAGGGGGTTACTCGGGTGAGCAGTTCTTC
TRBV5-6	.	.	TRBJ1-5	CASSTNGGRSNQPQHF	TGTGCCAGCAGCACGAATGGGGGGAGAAGCAATCAGCCCCAGCATTTT
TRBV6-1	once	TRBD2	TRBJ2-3	CASSEQTSGSRTDTQYF	TGTGCCAGCAGTGAACAGACTAGCGGGAGTCGCACAGATACGCAGTATTTT
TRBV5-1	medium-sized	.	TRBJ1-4	CASSLTGLNEKLFF	TGCGCCAGCAGCTTGACTGGGCTTAATGAAAAACTGTTTTTT
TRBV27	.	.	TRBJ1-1	CASSLGVRGTEAFF	TGTGCCAGCAGCTTGGGAGTGAGGGGGACTGAAGCTTTCTTT